This T cell receptor (beta chain) was identified during a study of lymphopenia after photon versus proton radiotherapy. This clone was detected only once. V shed 2 bases and J shed 1 base, with 13 bases lying between them. Per the germline V gene, CDR1 is GTSNPN and CDR2 is SVGIG (reference sequence). The CDR3 contains 15 residues. Sequencing used immunoSEQ multiplex PCR; TCRdb keeps in-frame clones, though not all of them. The sample contains about 30,000 clones, roughly 90% of which appear only once. The origin of this receptor is a woman in her forties or fifties with pancreatic cancer. The J gene is TRBJ2-3, the V gene TRBV30, with D perhaps assigned TRBD1 or TRBD2 (5 bases each). The material was peripheral blood, obtained from a patient treated with photon-based radiotherapy. In DNA, the CDR3 is TGTGCCTGGAGTCCGGTGGGACCCCGCACAGATACGCAGTATTTT. Its protein is CAWSPVGPRTDTQYF.